Listed below are T cell receptor beta chains from one sample, sequenced in a study of long-term antiretroviral therapy in people with HIV. TCRdb's copy holds only in-frame clones and misses some; the assay was immunoSEQ multiplex PCR. The sample lists some 38,000 clones; around 85% were seen once. The sample consisted of unsorted PBMCs, taken 1.5 years after starting antiretroviral therapy. All receptors come from a man aged 18 to 29 with HIV. The CDR3 runs from the conserved cysteine through the conserved F or W. D genes are given only for firm matches. Clone size is not always given. Where it is, it says once, few, many or a class for expanded clones.

-	TRBV9	-	TRBJ1-2	TGTGCCAGCAGCGTCGGGGGGAGCTACACCTTC	CASSVGGSYTF
-	TRBV11-2	-	TRBJ2-7	TGTGCCAGCAGCCCCGGACCTAGCTACGAGCAGTACTTC	CASSPGPSYEQYF
-	TRBV29-1	-	TRBJ1-1	TGCAGCGTTGTGCCTGGGGCGCAGAAAGCTTTCTTT	CSVVPGAQKAFF
-	TRBV11-3	-	TRBJ2-1	TGTGCCAGCAGCTTAGGAGAGGACGCGGTCAATGAGCAGTTCTTC	CASSLGEDAVNEQFF
-	TRBV4-1	-	TRBJ2-7	TGCGCCAGCAGCCAAGGGGCAGGGGTCGGCTACGAGCAGTACTTC	CASSQGAGVGYEQYF
TRBD1	TRBV28	once	TRBJ1-2	TGTGCCAGCAGTCGGACAGGGGGCGCTGGCTACACCTTC	CASSRTGGAGYTF
-	TRBV5-1	-	TRBJ1-1	TGCGCCAGCAGCTTGGTGGGTCGGGGGCCCAACACTGAAGCTTTCTTT	CASSLVGRGPNTEAFF
-	TRBV4-1	-	TRBJ1-2	TGCGCCAGCAGCCAAGTGAAGGATGCTAACTATGGCTACACCTTC	CASSQVKDANYGYTF
-	TRBV27	-	TRBJ2-7	TGTGCCAGCAGTTTTAGGGGGTCCTACGAGCAGTACTTC	CASSFRGSYEQYF
-	TRBV19	-	TRBJ1-5	TGTGCCAGTAGTATTTGGGGGGGGGTTGATCAGCCCCAGCATTTT	CASSIWGGVDQPQHF
-	TRBV5-1	-	TRBJ2-1	TGCGCCAGCAGCCCCCCGATTGACAGCTACAATGAGCAGTTCTTC	CASSPPIDSYNEQFF
-	TRBV14	-	TRBJ1-1	TGTGCCAGCAGCCAGGGTGGCAGTTTGAACACTGAAGCTTTCTTT	CASSQGGSLNTEAFF
-	TRBV27	-	TRBJ1-5	TGTGCCAGCAGTTTGTTTCCCATGAGTGGGGGCAATCAGCCCCAGCATTTT	CASSLFPMSGGNQPQHF
TRBD1	TRBV10-3	-	TRBJ2-7	TGTGCCATCAGCGGGACAGGGTCCTACGAGCAGTACTTC	CAISGTGSYEQYF
-	TRBV19	few	TRBJ2-1	TGTGCCAGTAGTACCGTGCCCGGGGCGGGACGGGGAAATGAGCAGTTCTTC	CASSTVPGAGRGNEQFF
-	TRBV6-5	-	TRBJ1-2	TGTGCCAGCAGTTACTGGACGAACTATGGCTACACCTTC	CASSYWTNYGYTF
-	TRBV29-1	-	TRBJ1-5	TGCAGCGTAACATACGGCCTAAACAATCAGCCCCAGCATTTT	CSVTYGLNNQPQHF
-	TRBV2	few	TRBJ2-2	TGTGCCAGCAGTGAGGTGCGGAACACCGGGGAGCTGTTTTTT	CASSEVRNTGELFF
TRBD1	TRBV6-5	few	TRBJ1-1	TGTGCCAGCAGAGTGGACAGGGGCCTAGGTGGTGAAGCTTTCTTT	CASRVDRGLGGEAFF
TRBD2	TRBV7-9	-	TRBJ2-5	TGTGCCAGCCAGCGGGAGGTCAAACAAGAGACCCAGTACTTC	CASQREVKQETQYF
-	TRBV6-5	-	TRBJ1-2	TGTGCCAGCAGTCCGGGACGCCGGCACTATGGCTACACCTTC	CASSPGRRHYGYTF
-	TRBV28	few	TRBJ1-2	TGTGCCAGCAGTCTGGGGACATCCTATGGCTACACCTTC	CASSLGTSYGYTF
-	TRBV18	-	TRBJ2-5	TGTGCCAGCTCACCCCCGGACACCTACGGAACCCAGTACTTC	CASSPPDTYGTQYF
-	TRBV6-5	-	TRBJ1-1	TGTGCCAGCAGAAACAGAGATCGGAACACTGAAGCTTTCTTT	CASRNRDRNTEAFF
TRBD1	TRBV27	-	TRBJ2-2	TGTGCCAGCAGCTACCAGGGGGACACCGGGGAGCTGTTTTTT	CASSYQGDTGELFF
-	TRBV4-2	-	TRBJ2-2	TGTGCCAGCAACGAAGGAACCGGGGAGCTGTTTTTT	CASNEGTGELFF
-	TRBV6-1	-	TRBJ2-7	TGTGCCAGCAGGGAGTACGAGCAGTACTTC	CASREYEQYF
-	TRBV29-1	-	TRBJ1-1	TGCAGCGTTGCAGACGGGAACACTGAAGCTTTCTTT	CSVADGNTEAFF
-	TRBV4-3	few	TRBJ1-2	TGCGCCAGCAGCCAAGATCGGAAGTATGGCTACACCTTC	CASSQDRKYGYTF
-	TRBV7-2	-	TRBJ2-3	TGTGCCACCTCCGCCGGGGAGAGGGGCACAGATACGCAGTATTTT	CATSAGERGTDTQYF
-	TRBV9	-	TRBJ1-1	TGTGCCAGCTCCCCCGGGGGGGGGTTGGCTTTCTTT	CASSPGGGLAFF
TRBD2	TRBV29-1	-	TRBJ2-3	TGCAGCGTTGACTCTAGCGGGGACCGAGATACGCAGTATTTT	CSVDSSGDRDTQYF
-	TRBV9	-	TRBJ1-2	TGTGCCAGCAGCGTAGACCCCGGATTTAACTATGGCTACACCTTC	CASSVDPGFNYGYTF
-	TRBV28	-	TRBJ2-3	TGTGCCAGCACTACCATGACAGATACGCAGTATTTT	CASTTMTDTQYF
TRBD1	TRBV10-3	few	TRBJ1-5	TGTGCCATCAGTGAGTTTCGGGACAGGGGCCATCAGCCCCAGCATTTT	CAISEFRDRGHQPQHF
TRBD1	TRBV6-1	few	TRBJ1-5	TGTGCCAGCAGAGGGACAGACTATAGCAATCAGCCCCAGCATTTT	CASRGTDYSNQPQHF
TRBD1	TRBV19	-	TRBJ1-1	TGTGCCAGTAGTATAATAGGACAGGGAGTTGAAGCTTTCTTT	CASSIIGQGVEAFF
-	TRBV5-6	-	TRBJ2-5	TGTGCCAGCAGCTTTTCTCTGGGGCAAGAGACCCAGTACTTC	CASSFSLGQETQYF
-	TRBV10-3	-	TRBJ1-3	TGTGCCATCTCAAGGGGCGAGTTATTCGGTGGAAACACCATATATTTT	CAISRGELFGGNTIYF
-	TRBV6-5	-	TRBJ2-2	TGTGCCAGCAGTTCCCCGACAGGGAACACCGGGGAGCTGTTTTTT	CASSSPTGNTGELFF
TRBD1	TRBV7-9	-	TRBJ2-5	TGTGCCAGCAGCCCAGGGACAGCTCAAGAGACCCAGTACTTC	CASSPGTAQETQYF